This T cell receptor beta chain was observed in a study of T cell responses to AZD1222 COVID-19 vaccine. Sequenced by immunoSEQ multiplex PCR; TCRdb stores in-frame clones only, minus some. This table holds around 110,000 clones, about 80% found once. Study-wide results and caveats: Baseline testing showed seropositivity in only a handful of AZD1222 recipients. Donor demographics were predominantly white British with a female majority; clonal diversity may be underestimated. A rise in Spike-specific TCR breadth and depth followed two AZD1222 doses.

There are 18 residues in the CDR3. Per germline, CDR1 SGHNT and CDR2 YYREEE (reference sequence). Trimming cost V 4 bases and J 4 bases; bases outside gene matches: 10. As concerns this clone: The antigen is undetermined.

The chain uses TRBV5-4 and TRBJ2-1; TRBD2 agrees at 14 bases. Here the sequenced sample was peripheral blood, taken on day 0 of AZD1222 vaccination. This sequence originates from an adult in good health. The CDR3 loop is CASSPAGTSGGRYNEQFF. The CDR3 nucleotides read TGTGCCAGCAGCCCGGCAGGGACTAGCGGGGGCAGATACAATGAGCAGTTCTTC.